This T cell receptor (beta chain) is from a study of blood T cell repertoires in COVID-19. Study at large: The origin of the acute and convalescent COVID-19 samples was the United States, Italy and Spain.

Germline CDR1 GTSNPN, CDR2 SVGIG (reference sequence). This CDR3 region has 13 residues. Trimming pared 1 base from V and 4 bases from J, leaving 8 bases between. The assay was immunoSEQ multiplex PCR, and TCRdb's table has in-frame clones only and misses some. This table holds roughly 230,000 clones, 85% to 90% found once. This TCR came from a woman aged 60 to 75 with COVID-19, enrolled during active disease. The chain is built from TRBV30 and TRBJ1-3, with a possible D match to TRBD1 (5 bases). Sequencing input: peripheral blood. In DNA form, the CDR3 reads TGTGCCTGGAGTGGGGGCCCGGGAAACACCATATATTTT. Its translation: CAWSGGPGNTIYF.